One T cell receptor beta chain is described in this entry. Its target is unknown. This specimen comes from a study of cytomegalovirus exposure and HLA in healthy donors. Whole-study findings and limits: Overall, 164 TCR beta chains were annotated as cytomegalovirus-associated. When the data were analyzed later, several of the most significant clusters appeared to be linked to common viral pathogens.

Germline values: CDR1 GTSNPN, CDR2 SVGIG (reference sequence). The CDR3 runs to 14 residues. Trimming took off 5 bases at V and 0 bases at J, with 11 bases between the two ends. A multiplex PCR was run with 60 Vbeta primers and 13 Jbeta primers. Clones were read by immunoSEQ multiplex PCR, and TCRdb kept only the in-frame ones, dropping some. The top ten hold approximately 1.7% of the sample, which has 110,000 to 150,000 clones, roughly 10% seen once. The sequence came from a man aged 50 to 60 in good health and CMV-seronegative. Sequenced material: PBMCs. The chain joins TRBV30 to TRBJ1-3, with D tentatively TRBD1 (5 bases). The CDR3 sequence is CAWDRQHSGNTIYF. The CDR3 DNA follows: TGTGCCTGGGATAGACAGCACTCTGGAAACACCATATATTTT. Together with reference TRBV30 and TRBJ1-3, the CDR3 gives the full variable domain: SQTIHQWPATLVQPVGSPLSLECTVEGTSNPNLYWYRQAAGRGLQLLFYSVGIGQISSEVPQNLSASRPQDRQFILSSKKLLLSDSGFYLCAWDRQHSGNTIYFGEGSWLTVV.